The 24 T cell receptor beta chains reported below all come from one sample, sequenced in a study of CD8 T cells in ankylosing spondylitis. MiXCR, applied by TCRdb to the 5' RACE reads, yields one record per CDR3 protein. The sample carries approximately 300,000 distinct CDR3 sequences, 20% recorded once. Sample: blood, either unsorted or a sorted T cell fraction (not recorded which). These receptors were collected from a male donor with ankylosing spondylitis or in good health (not recorded which).

This clonotype was seen a few times. The rearrangement joins TRBV5-1 to TRBJ2-6; weak D call: TRBD1 (5 bases). Germline V gene sequence: CDR1 SGHRS, CDR2 YFSETQ. V lost 0 bases to trimming and J lost 0 bases, with 10 bases between them. This CDR3 region has 17 residues. In nucleotides, the CDR3 is TGCGCCAGCAGCTTGGCGTCAAGGGGCTCTGGGGCCAACGTCCTGACTTTC. Translated, it gives CASSLASRGSGANVLTF.

The gene calls are TRBV5-1 and TRBJ2-5, with D tentatively TRBD1 or TRBD2 (5 bases each). The V and J ends lost 5 bases and 2 bases respectively, with 16 bases between them. Germline values: CDR1 SGHRS, CDR2 YFSETQ. There are 15 residues in the CDR3. The CDR3 here is CASRRDGNQQETQYF. CDR3 coding DNA: TGCGCCAGCAGACGGGACGGGAATCAACAAGAGACCCAGTACTTC.

The J gene is TRBJ2-2, the V gene TRBV3-1; 11 bases are shared with TRBD1. The CDR3 has 19 residues. The germline CDR1 and CDR2 sequences are LGHDT and YNNKEL (reference sequence). V lost 11 bases and J lost 5; bases outside the gene matches: 22. The CDR3 sequence: CAFSQSRDRGVYGTGELFF. CDR3 in DNA: TGTGCCTTCAGTCAGTCACGGGACAGGGGGGTCTATGGTACCGGGGAGCTGTTTTTT.

This clonotype was counted a few times. The V and J genes are TRBV7-2 and TRBJ2-5; D gene unclear. CDR1 and CDR2 from the germline V gene are SGHTA and FQGNSA. V lost 7 bases and J 3 bases, leaving 6 bases between the germline ends. The CDR3 sequence is 11 residues long. The CDR3 DNA reads TGTGCCAGCACCTTCAAAGAGACCCAGTACTTC. This gives the protein CASTFKETQYF.

This clonotype was found many times. The V gene is TRBV29-1, the J gene TRBJ1-1; D unclear. Trimming took 4 bases from V and 0 from J, leaving 9 bases between them. The CDR3 has 13 amino acids. Germline V gene data show CDR1 as SQVTM and CDR2 as ANQGSEA. CDR3 DNA sequence: TGCAGCGTTGGCAGGCAGCTGAACACTGAAGCTTTCTTT. Its protein is CSVGRQLNTEAFF.

This chain connects TRBV20-1 to TRBJ2-5; 9 nucleotides line up with TRBD2. J lost 4 bases, V lost 5 bases, and 14 bases had no gene match. The CDR3 is 16 amino acids. Per germline, CDR1 DFQATT and CDR2 SNEGSKA (reference sequence). CDR3 DNA: TGCAGTGCTGTCCCCGAGAGGCGGGGGGGCCGAGAGACCCAGTACTTC. This gives the protein CSAVPERRGGRETQYF.

This clonotype was seen only a few times. The chain couples TRBV12-3 or TRBV12-4 to TRBJ1-5, with TRBD1 identical over 10 bases. Trimming cost V 6 bases and J 4 bases; bases outside gene matches: 9. This CDR3 is 16 amino acids long. The CDR3: CASRSGTGVKNQPQHF. The CDR3 nucleotides are TGTGCCAGCAGGTCAGGGACAGGGGTAAAGAATCAGCCCCAGCATTTT.

This clonotype has only a few counts. The chain has TRBV12-3 or TRBV12-4 and TRBJ1-5; no clear D. V was trimmed by 2 bases and J by 0 bases, leaving 8 bases between them. The CDR3 sequence is 15 residues long. The CDR3 nucleotides read TGTGCCAGCAGTTTATGGGGTATTAGCAATCAGCCCCAGCATTTT. Its protein is CASSLWGISNQPQHF.

Written as DNA, the CDR3 is TGTGCCAGCACTATGGATCCTCGCACTGAAGCTTTCTTT. It is translated as CASTMDPRTEAFF. This chain uses TRBV6-6 with TRBJ1-1; D uncertain. Trimming took 7 bases from V and 4 from J, leaving 13 bases between them. CDR1 is MNHNY and CDR2 is SVGAGI in the germline V gene (reference sequence). This CDR3 is 13 amino acids long.

The rearrangement uses TRBV15 and TRBJ2-7; D might be TRBD1 (5 bases). The CDR3 sequence is 17 residues long. Germline V gene sequence: CDR1 LNHNV, CDR2 YYDKDF (reference sequence). V shed 7 bases and J shed 0 bases, with 22 bases lying between them. CDR3 sequence: CATTSIARQISSYEQYV. The CDR3 coding sequence is TGTGCCACCACCTCAATTGCCCGACAGATTAGCTCCTACGAGCAGTACGTC.

This clonotype was detected only a few times. The CDR3 nucleotides are TGCGCCAGCAGCTTCCGGACATTGAATGAAAAACTGTTTTTT. It encodes CASSFRTLNEKLFF. The V and J genes are TRBV5-1 and TRBJ1-4, with D possibly TRBD1 on 5 matching bases. In germline, CDR1 is SGHRS, CDR2 YFSETQ. The V end lost 2 bases, the J end lost 5 bases, and 10 bases lay between the germline ends. The CDR3 has 14 amino acids.

This clonotype was detected a few times. The chain recombines TRBV9 with TRBJ1-1; TRBD1 is a possible D gene (5 bases). Trimming shortened V by 1 base and J by 1 base, and 11 bases separated the two germline ends. The CDR3 spans 15 residues. Germline V CDR1 and CDR2: SGDLS, YYNGEE. CDR3 in DNA: TGTGCCAGCAGCGTAAGCATCGGACAGAACACTGAAGCTTTCTTT. It codes for CASSVSIGQNTEAFF.

This clonotype was detected only a few times. The chain combines TRBV6-1 with TRBJ1-2; unclear D gene. This CDR3 spans 13 amino acids. In germline, CDR1 is MNHNS, CDR2 SASEGT. Trimming took off 9 bases at V and 3 bases at J, with 14 bases between the two ends. This CDR3 reads CASALRSDYGYTF. Here the CDR3 DNA reads TGTGCCAGTGCACTGAGGTCGGACTATGGCTACACCTTC.

This clonotype was counted a few times. CDR3: CASSSVRGDYGYTF. CDR3 in DNA: TGCGCCAGCAGTTCAGTCAGGGGGGACTATGGCTACACCTTC. The rearrangement links TRBV5-1 to TRBJ1-2; 7 bases are shared with TRBD1. CDR1 and CDR2 from the germline V gene are SGHRS and YFSETQ. The CDR3 runs 14 residues. Unmatched junction bases numbered 7, after V lost 5 bases and J lost 3 bases.

This clonotype was observed a few times. The genes are TRBV10-3 and TRBJ2-2, with no clear D. Looked up from germline, CDR1 is ENHRY and CDR2 is SYGVKD. V was shortened by 0 bases and J by 4 bases, with 15 bases between the two germline ends. The CDR3 length is 17 residues. The CDR3 reads CAISESLGPRATGELFF. The CDR3 nucleotides are TGTGCCATCAGTGAGTCGCTGGGTCCACGGGCCACCGGGGAGCTGTTTTTT.

V usage is TRBV24-1 and J usage is TRBJ2-2; the match to TRBD2 covers 10 bases. V trimming: 0 bases; J trimming: 4 bases; junction bases outside the gene matches: 7. This CDR3 has 18 amino acids. In germline, CDR1 is KGHDR, CDR2 SFDVKD. For the CDR3, the DNA is TGTGCCACCAGTGATTTGCGGAATAGCGGGAGGTTCACCGGGGAGCTGTTTTTT. It yields the protein CATSDLRNSGRFTGELFF.

The chain combines TRBV20-1 with TRBJ1-1; D remains ambiguous. Looked up from germline, CDR1 is DFQATT and CDR2 is SNEGSKA (reference sequence). V lost 6 bases to trimming and J lost 6 bases, with 8 bases between them. This CDR3 has 10 amino acids. This chain's CDR3 is CSAGNAEAFF. CDR3 coding DNA: TGCAGTGCCGGGAATGCTGAAGCTTTCTTT.

CDR3 nucleotides: TGCAGTGCAACCGACAGGACGGCTTATGGCTACACCTTC. It codes for CSATDRTAYGYTF. The rearrangement uses TRBV20-1 and TRBJ1-2; TRBD1 might be the D (6 bases). V was trimmed by 6 bases and J by 5 bases, leaving 16 bases between them. Germline-derived CDR1 and CDR2 are DFQATT and SNEGSKA (reference sequence). The CDR3 covers 13 residues.

This clonotype was observed at least ten times. The rearrangement uses TRBV11-2 and TRBJ1-1; a possible D gene is TRBD1 (6 bases). Trimming cost V 5 bases and J 1 base, with 11 bases left between them. This CDR3 has 14 residues. CDR1 SGHAT and CDR2 FQNNGV come from the germline V gene. CDR3 amino acids: CASSQGWGNTEAFF. CDR3 DNA: TGTGCCAGCAGCCAGGGGTGGGGGAACACTGAAGCTTTCTTT.

The chain combines TRBV25-1 with TRBJ2-5, with TRBD2 identical over 10 bases. This CDR3 comprises 16 residues. The junction had 6 bases not matched to a gene; V was cut back by 2 bases and J by 3 bases. Germline CDR1 and CDR2: MGHDK and SYGVNS. The CDR3 nucleotides read TGTGCCAGCAGTGAACCCCCTAGCGGGGGAAAAGAGACCCAGTACTTC. Encoded protein: CASSEPPSGGKETQYF.

This clonotype was seen only a few times. The chain uses TRBV12-3 or TRBV12-4 and TRBJ2-1; either TRBD1 or TRBD2 may supply D (6 bases each). The CDR3 totals 14 residues. V lost 3 bases to trimming and J lost 6 bases, with 12 bases between them. The CDR3 loop is CASSFVQGGNEQFF. CDR3 in DNA: TGTGCCAGCAGTTTCGTACAGGGAGGCAATGAGCAGTTCTTC.

This rearrangement joins TRBV2 to TRBJ2-1, with 12 bases lining up with TRBD2. The CDR3 loop spans 15 amino acids. V was pared by 4 bases and J by 9 bases, with 7 bases of the junction left unmatched. From germline, CDR1 is SNHLY and CDR2 FYNNEI. DNA for the CDR3: TGTGCCAGCAGTGCCACTAGCGGGGGGCCCCGTGAGCAGTTCTTC. It specifies CASSATSGGPREQFF.

This clonotype appeared a few times. The rearrangement links TRBV5-1 to TRBJ2-1, with TRBD2 identical over 7 bases. Germline values: CDR1 SGHRS, CDR2 YFSETQ. V shed 1 base, J shed 10 bases, and the junction held 11 bases outside the gene matches. The CDR3 has 15 amino acids. CDR3 amino acids: CASSLSSGPVGEQFF. CDR3 bases: TGCGCCAGCAGCTTGTCTAGCGGACCTGTGGGAGAGCAGTTCTTC.

This clonotype appeared once. A much larger clone sits a single nucleotide away, making a read error possible. The chain uses TRBV29-1 and TRBJ2-3; TRBD2 aligns across 11 bases. The CDR3 runs to 15 residues. Looked up from germline, CDR1 is SQVTM and CDR2 is ANQGSEA. The CDR3 is CGVVLAGEPESTQYF. The DNA for the CDR3 is TGCGGCGTCGTACTAGCGGGAGAGCCGGAGAGTACGCAGTATTTT.